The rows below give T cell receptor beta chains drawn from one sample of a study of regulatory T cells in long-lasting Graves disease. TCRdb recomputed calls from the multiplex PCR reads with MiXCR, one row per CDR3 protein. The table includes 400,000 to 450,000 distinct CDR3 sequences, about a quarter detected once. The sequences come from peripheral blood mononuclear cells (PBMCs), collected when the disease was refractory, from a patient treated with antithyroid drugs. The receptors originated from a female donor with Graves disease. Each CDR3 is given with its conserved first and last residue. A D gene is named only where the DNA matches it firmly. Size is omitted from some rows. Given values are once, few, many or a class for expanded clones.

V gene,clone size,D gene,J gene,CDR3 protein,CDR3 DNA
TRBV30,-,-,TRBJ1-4,CAWSVDGEKTTNEKLFF,TGTGCCTGGAGTGTAGACGGGGAGAAGACAACTAATGAAAAACTGTTTTTT
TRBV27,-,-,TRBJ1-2,CASSLEGANYGYTF,TGTGCCAGCAGCTTGGAGGGGGCTAACTATGGCTACACCTTC
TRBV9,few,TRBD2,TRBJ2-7,CASSASSGTQYEQYF,TGTGCCAGCAGCGCGAGTAGCGGGACCCAATACGAGCAGTACTTC
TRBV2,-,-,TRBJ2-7,CASSGVHGGYEQYF,TGTGCCAGCAGCGGGGTCCACGGTGGCTACGAGCAGTACTTC
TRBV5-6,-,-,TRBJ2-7,CASSSGPGTRSEQYF,TGTGCCAGCAGCTCGGGTCCCGGGACTCGCTCCGAGCAGTACTTC
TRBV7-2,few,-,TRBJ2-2,CASSLGQRLYTGELFF,TGTGCCAGCAGCTTAGGTCAACGGCTCTACACCGGGGAGCTGTTTTTT
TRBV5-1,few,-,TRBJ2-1,CASSLSVEQFF,TGCGCCAGCAGCTTGTCCGTTGAGCAGTTCTTC
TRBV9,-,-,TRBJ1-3,CASSVDSGGSGNTIYF,TGTGCCAGCAGCGTAGATTCGGGGGGCTCTGGAAACACCATATATTTT
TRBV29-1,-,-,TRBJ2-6,CSVDNRLSGANVLTF,TGCAGCGTTGATAACAGGCTCTCTGGGGCCAACGTCCTGACTTTC
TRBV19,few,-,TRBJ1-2,CASRGQRVNYGYTF,TGTGCCAGTAGGGGTCAACGGGTAAACTATGGCTACACCTTC
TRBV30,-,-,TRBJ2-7,CAWSVSFHEQYF,TGTGCCTGGAGTGTATCCTTCCACGAGCAGTACTTC
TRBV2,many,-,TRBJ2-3,CASSETVTQGSTDTQYF,TGTGCCAGCAGTGAAACGGTAACCCAGGGTAGCACAGATACGCAGTATTTT
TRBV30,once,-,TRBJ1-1,CAWAPNTEAFF,TGTGCCTGGGCACCGAACACTGAAGCTTTCTTT
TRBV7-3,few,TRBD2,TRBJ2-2,CASSVTGTTLNTGELFF,TGTGCCAGCAGCGTAACCGGGACTACCCTAAACACCGGGGAGCTGTTTTTT
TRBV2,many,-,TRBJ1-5,CASSEEGGGNQPQHF,TGTGCCAGCAGTGAAGAGGGAGGAGGCAATCAGCCCCAGCATTTT
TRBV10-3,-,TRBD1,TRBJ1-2,CAISRTGNNYGYTF,TGTGCCATCAGCCGGACAGGAAATAACTATGGCTACACCTTC
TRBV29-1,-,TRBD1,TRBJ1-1,CSVPRQGATEAFF,TGCAGCGTACCAAGACAGGGCGCGACTGAAGCTTTCTTT
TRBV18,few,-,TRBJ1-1,CASSRKADWNTEAFF,TGTGCCAGCTCACGTAAAGCGGACTGGAACACTGAAGCTTTCTTT
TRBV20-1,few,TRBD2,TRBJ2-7,CSARAPGTSGYF,TGCAGTGCTCGAGCCCCAGGGACTAGCGGGTACTTC
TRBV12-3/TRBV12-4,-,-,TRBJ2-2,CASSLSLGQPNTGELFF,TGTGCCAGCAGTTTAAGTCTTGGGCAGCCGAACACCGGGGAGCTGTTTTTT
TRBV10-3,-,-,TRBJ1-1,CAITATVMNTEAFF,TGTGCCATCACCGCGACAGTAATGAACACTGAAGCTTTCTTT